This TCR beta chain came from a study of blood T cell repertoires in COVID-19 (dated by TCRdb to between 2020 and 2021). Study-level background: The collaborator samples originated in the United States, Italy and Spain and spanned the acute and convalescent phases of COVID-19. The prospective study material was composed of cDNA or gDNA derived from T cells, B-cell-depleted T cells, or PBMCs. The dataset comprised deeply sampled blood TCRbeta repertoires from subjects exposed to, actively infected with, or recovered from COVID-19. The repertoires were released in a freely available public database intended as a resource for research on the immune response to SARS-CoV-2. The samples were drawn from the first 160 participants of the ongoing ImmuneRACE study and from 1,200 or so subjects provided by 6 global collaborators. Nearly every sample came with metadata listing a de-identified subject ID, COVID-19 status, age in years and sex. HLA class I and class II types, where available, came from metadata supplied by the sample provider rather than from assay-based typing. Beyond this particular receptor, the publication reports: The quantity of clinical and demographic metadata differed by source and by participant and was supplied without curation.

TCRbeta CDR3 regions were amplified from genomic DNA by means of the immunoSEQ Assay, a bias-controlled multiplex PCR. The paper's data handling went like this. Within the assay, amplification of reference gene primers was used to estimate how many nucleated cells each sample contained. To quantify the absolute abundance of each unique TCRbeta CDR3 rearrangement, sequence reads were collapsed and filtered. For each sample, productive Simpson clonality was calculated as the square root of Simpson's diversity index across productive rearrangements. In its TCRdb copy, this immuneACCESS table keeps in-frame sequences only and misses some clones. Where compared with another copy, unresolved V genes explain less than half of these, and the others have no known cause. The D gene and trimming were derived from the DNA, and the V and J assignments and clone size from that table. A total of roughly 250,000 clones appear in this sample, roughly 88% of them only once. Clones ranked in the top ten supply 1.9% of the sample.

CDR1 and CDR2, per the germline V gene (reference sequence), are LGHDT and YNNKEL. Trimming at the junction amounts to 1 base on V and 0 bases on J, and the germline ends lie 10 bases apart. The CDR3, cysteine through phenylalanine, is 16 amino acids long. Kept here is only the CDR3 DNA, which spans 48 bases and is read in frame from base 1. Participants in the prospective study were aged about 18 to 100 years, lived in under 30 United States geographic areas, and enrolled through a virtual design. To assign participants to cohorts, the prospective study relied on clinical history that participants themselves reported in a screening survey and a study questionnaire. ImmuneRACE Cohort 3 recovered participants were defined by two consecutive negative NP/OP PCR tests, healthcare professional clearance, or symptom resolution. In the prospective study, whole blood, serum and a nasopharyngeal or oropharyngeal swab were collected from each participant by mobile phlebotomists. Prospective study participants could optionally give additional blood draws and questionnaires over an approximately two-month period. Blood samples from the prospective study were shipped frozen or at room temperature prior to DNA extraction.

A few counts support this clone. What antigen it recognizes has not been identified. Base quality data are lacking; no much larger clone is found one base away. Sample: PBMCs or T cells enriched from blood (not recorded which). The receptor chain draws on TRBV3-1 (or the pseudogene TRBV3-2) and TRBJ1-5; a weak D assignment points to TRBD1 (5 bases agree). The source is a woman between 50 and 59 years old who had recovered from COVID-19. CDR3 reads: CASSQVRGYSNQPQHF. DNA sequence: TGTGCCAGCAGCCAAGTAAGGGGATATAGCAATCAGCCCCAGCATTTT.